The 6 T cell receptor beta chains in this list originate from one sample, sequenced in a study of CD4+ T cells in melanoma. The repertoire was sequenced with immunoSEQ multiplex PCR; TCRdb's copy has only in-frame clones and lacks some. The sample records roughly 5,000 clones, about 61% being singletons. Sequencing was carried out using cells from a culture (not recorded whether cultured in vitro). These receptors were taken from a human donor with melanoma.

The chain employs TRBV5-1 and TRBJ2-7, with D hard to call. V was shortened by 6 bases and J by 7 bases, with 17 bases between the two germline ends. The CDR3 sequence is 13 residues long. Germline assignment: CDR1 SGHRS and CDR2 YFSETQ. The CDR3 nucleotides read TGCGCCAGCACTCCCACTGTGCCTGGTGAGCAGTACTTC. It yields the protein CASTPTVPGEQYF.

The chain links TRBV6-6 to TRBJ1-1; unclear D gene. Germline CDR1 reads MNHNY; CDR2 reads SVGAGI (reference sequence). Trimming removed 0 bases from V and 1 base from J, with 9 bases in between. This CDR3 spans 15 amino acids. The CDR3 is CASSYSRTENTEAFF. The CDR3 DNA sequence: TGTGCCAGCAGTTACTCCCGGACGGAGAACACTGAAGCTTTCTTT.

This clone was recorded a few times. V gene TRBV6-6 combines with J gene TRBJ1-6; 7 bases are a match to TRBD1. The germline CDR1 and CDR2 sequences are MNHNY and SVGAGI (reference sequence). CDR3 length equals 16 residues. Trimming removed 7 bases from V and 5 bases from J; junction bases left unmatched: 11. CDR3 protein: CASTDPTGADNSPLHF. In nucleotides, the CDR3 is TGTGCCAGCACCGACCCAACAGGGGCTGATAATTCACCCCTCCACTTT.

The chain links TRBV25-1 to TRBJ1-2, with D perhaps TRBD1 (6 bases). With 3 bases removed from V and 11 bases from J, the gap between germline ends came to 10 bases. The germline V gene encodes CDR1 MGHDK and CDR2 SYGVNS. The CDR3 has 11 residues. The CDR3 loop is CASSEGTSYTF. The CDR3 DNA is TGTGCCAGCAGTGAGGGGACATCTTACACCTTC.

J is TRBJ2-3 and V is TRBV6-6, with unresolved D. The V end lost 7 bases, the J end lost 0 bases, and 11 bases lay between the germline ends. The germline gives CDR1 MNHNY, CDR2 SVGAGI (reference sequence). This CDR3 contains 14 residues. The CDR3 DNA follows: TGTGCCAGCACTTTCAGCCTTAGCACAGATACGCAGTATTTT. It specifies CASTFSLSTDTQYF.

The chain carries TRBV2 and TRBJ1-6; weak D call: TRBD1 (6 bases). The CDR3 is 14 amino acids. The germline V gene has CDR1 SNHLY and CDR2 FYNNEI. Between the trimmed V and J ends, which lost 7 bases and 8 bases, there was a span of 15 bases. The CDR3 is CASTMGGSHSPLHF. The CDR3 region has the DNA TGTGCCAGCACCATGGGGGGCTCGCATTCACCCCTCCACTTT.